The subject of this entry is one T cell receptor beta chain. The antigen remains undetermined. The length of the CDR3 is 19 residues. CDR1 is MGHRA, CDR2 YSYEKL, per germline. Losses at the gene ends were 0 bases for V and 3 bases for J; bases not matched to a gene: 7. This entry comes from a study of cytomegalovirus exposure and HLA in healthy donors. Findings and limits, study-wide: TCR beta chain V- and J-gene trimming was linked, in a later analysis, to a missense variant in DCLRE1C. Reported findings show TCR beta sequences accurately forecast HLA-A and HLA-B alleles in most subjects.

The PCR made use of 60 Vbeta and 13 Jbeta primers. TCRdb keeps only in-frame clones here, not all; method: immunoSEQ multiplex PCR. This sample has more than 90,000 clones, with 75% found just once. Specimen: PBMCs. The V call is TRBV4-1, the J call TRBJ2-2; TRBD2 agrees at 13 bases. This TCR came from a man between 45 and 60 years old in good health and CMV-seronegative. CDR3: CASSQEVGLAGRYTGELFF. The CDR3 DNA reads TGCGCCAGCAGCCAAGAGGTGGGACTAGCGGGGCGATACACCGGGGAGCTGTTTTTT.